This T cell receptor beta chain originates from a study of CD8 T cells in ankylosing spondylitis. Overall study findings and caveats: Disease-linked clones reportedly concentrated significantly in matched ankylosing spondylitis synovial fluid. Earlier literature documents some of the motif variants in reactive arthritis synovial fluid and blood. The study identified a TCR beta motif of under ten highly homologous variants that appeared characteristic of ankylosing spondylitis blood. Clones linked with disease were CD8+ and fairly uncommon in the peripheral blood.

At least ten counts were recorded for this clonotype. Its antigen remains unknown. CDR1 MDHEN and CDR2 SYDVKM come from the germline V gene. Trimming stripped 4 bases from V and 1 base from J, with 10 bases between. The CDR3 totals 14 residues. Preparation of TCR beta libraries was done by quantitative 5'-RACE with molecular barcodes. Using its own MiXCR run on the 5' RACE reads, TCRdb lists one record per CDR3 protein. The data hold roughly 300,000 distinct CDR3 sequences, with around 7.6% observed a single time. This TCR was sampled from a male donor with ankylosing spondylitis. This chain uses TRBV28 with TRBJ1-1; D is unresolved. What was sequenced was blood, either unsorted or a sorted T cell fraction (not recorded which). CDR3 coding DNA: TGTGCCAGCAGTTCCCCCGGCAGGAACACTGAAGCTTTCTTT. Translating gives CASSSPGRNTEAFF.